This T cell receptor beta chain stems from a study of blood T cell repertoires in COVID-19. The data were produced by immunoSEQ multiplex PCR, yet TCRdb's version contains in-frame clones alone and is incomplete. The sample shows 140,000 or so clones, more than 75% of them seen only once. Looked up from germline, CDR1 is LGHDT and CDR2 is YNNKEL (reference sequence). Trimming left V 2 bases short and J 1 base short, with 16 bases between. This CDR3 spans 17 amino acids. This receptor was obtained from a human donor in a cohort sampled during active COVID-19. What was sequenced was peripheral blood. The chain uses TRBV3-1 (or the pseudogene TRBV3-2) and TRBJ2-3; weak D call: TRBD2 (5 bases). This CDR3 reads CASSQSVSWGGTDTQYF. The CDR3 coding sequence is TGTGCCAGCAGCCAATCGGTCTCCTGGGGAGGCACAGATACGCAGTATTTT.